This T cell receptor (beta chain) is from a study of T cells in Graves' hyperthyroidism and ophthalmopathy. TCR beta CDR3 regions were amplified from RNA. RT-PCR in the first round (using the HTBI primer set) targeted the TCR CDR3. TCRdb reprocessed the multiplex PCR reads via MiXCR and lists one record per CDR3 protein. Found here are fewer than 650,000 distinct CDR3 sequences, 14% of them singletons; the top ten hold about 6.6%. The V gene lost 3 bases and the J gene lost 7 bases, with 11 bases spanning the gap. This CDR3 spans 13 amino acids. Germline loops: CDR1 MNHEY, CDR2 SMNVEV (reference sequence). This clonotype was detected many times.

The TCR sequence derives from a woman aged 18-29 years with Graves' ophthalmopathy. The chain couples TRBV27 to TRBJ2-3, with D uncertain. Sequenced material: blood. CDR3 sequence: CASSFDRSNTQYF. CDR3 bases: TGTGCCAGCAGTTTCGACCGGTCGAATACGCAGTATTTT.